A selection of T cell receptor beta chains follows, all from one sample in a study of long-term antiretroviral therapy in people with HIV. Here immunoSEQ multiplex PCR was the method, and the copy in TCRdb shows in-frame clones only, minus some. The table includes fewer than 20,000 clones, 65% to 85% detected once. The material sequenced was unsorted PBMCs, taken 2.5 years before starting antiretroviral therapy. The source is a woman aged 45-65 years with HIV. Both conserved end residues are part of each CDR3.

J: TRBJ1-1
V: TRBV18
CDR3: CASTTRGNTEAFF

J: TRBJ1-1
V: TRBV5-1
CDR3: CASSTIPYLNTEAFF

J: TRBJ2-3
V: TRBV5-1
CDR3: CASSLAGGGTDTQYF

J: TRBJ1-4
V: TRBV5-1
CDR3: CASSLGGPNEKLFF

J: TRBJ2-3
V: TRBV7-9
CDR3: CASSFEGGPDTQYF

J: TRBJ1-1
V: TRBV18
CDR3: CASSPDPMGEAFF

J: TRBJ2-5
V: TRBV2
CDR3: CADRDYMSETQYF

J: TRBJ1-2
V: TRBV4-1
CDR3: CASSHQTGTANNYGYTF

J: TRBJ1-1
V: TRBV5-1
CDR3: CASKRDTEAFF

J: TRBJ1-1
V: TRBV6-5
CDR3: CASRGQGADTEAFF

J: TRBJ2-7
V: TRBV14
CDR3: CASSQTVSYEQYF

J: TRBJ1-3
V: TRBV5-1
CDR3: CASSRTALGSSISGNTIYF

J: TRBJ2-1
V: TRBV4-2
CDR3: CASSPRTGSMGSYNEQFF

J: TRBJ2-1
V: TRBV5-1
CDR3: CASSRQGSKDNEQFF